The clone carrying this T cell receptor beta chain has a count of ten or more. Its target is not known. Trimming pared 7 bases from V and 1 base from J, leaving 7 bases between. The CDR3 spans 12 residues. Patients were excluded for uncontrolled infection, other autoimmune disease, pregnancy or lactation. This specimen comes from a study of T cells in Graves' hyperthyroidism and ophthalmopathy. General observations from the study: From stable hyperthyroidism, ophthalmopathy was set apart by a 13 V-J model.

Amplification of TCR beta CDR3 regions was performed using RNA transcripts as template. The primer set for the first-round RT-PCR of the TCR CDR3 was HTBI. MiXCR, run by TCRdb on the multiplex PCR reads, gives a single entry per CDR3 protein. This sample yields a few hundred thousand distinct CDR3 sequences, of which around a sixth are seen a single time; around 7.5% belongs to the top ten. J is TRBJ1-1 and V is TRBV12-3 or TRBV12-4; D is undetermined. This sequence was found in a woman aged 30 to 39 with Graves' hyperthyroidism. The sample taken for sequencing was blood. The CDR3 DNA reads TGTGCCAGCACCGTAGGGAACACTGAAGCTTTCTTT. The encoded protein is CASTVGNTEAFF.